This T cell receptor beta chain came from a study of graft-versus-host responses after intestinal transplantation. The CDR3 consists of 14 residues. Germline loops: CDR1 MNHEY, CDR2 SMNVEV (reference sequence). V was clipped by 6 bases and J by 7 bases, with 19 bases between them. This clone has a handful of counts. Generated by immunoSEQ multiplex PCR, the TCRdb table keeps only in-frame clones and is missing some. The sample holds 25,000 to 35,000 clones, 85% to 95% seen once. The chain is built from TRBV27 and TRBJ2-7, with D possibly TRBD1 on 6 matching bases. This specimen consisted of PBMCs, obtained 66 days after intestinal transplant. This clonotype originated in a human patient who received an intestinal transplant, so some T cells may come from the graft donor. The CDR3 spells CASSLQGALGEQYF. CDR3 in DNA: TGTGCCAGCAGCCTACAGGGAGCCCTTGGGGAGCAGTACTTC.